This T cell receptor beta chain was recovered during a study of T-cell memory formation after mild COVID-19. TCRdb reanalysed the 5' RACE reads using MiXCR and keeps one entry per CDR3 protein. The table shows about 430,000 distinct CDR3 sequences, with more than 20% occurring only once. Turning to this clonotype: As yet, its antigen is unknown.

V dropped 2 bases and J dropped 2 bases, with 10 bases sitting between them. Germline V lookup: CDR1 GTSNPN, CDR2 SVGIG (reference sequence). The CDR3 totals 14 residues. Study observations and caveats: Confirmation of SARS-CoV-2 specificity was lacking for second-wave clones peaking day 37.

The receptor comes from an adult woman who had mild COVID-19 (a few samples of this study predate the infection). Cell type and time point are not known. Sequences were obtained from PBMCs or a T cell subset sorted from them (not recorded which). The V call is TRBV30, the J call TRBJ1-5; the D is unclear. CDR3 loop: CAWSLSLGNQPQHF. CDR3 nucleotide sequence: TGTGCCTGGAGTCTCTCCTTGGGCAATCAGCCCCAGCATTTT.